This T cell receptor (beta chain) was sequenced in a study of cytomegalovirus exposure and HLA in healthy donors. Primers included in the PCR were 60 Vbeta and 13 Jbeta primers. Here immunoSEQ multiplex PCR was the method, and the copy in TCRdb shows in-frame clones only, minus some. This table has about 100,000 clones, around 82% appearing once. The CDR3 loop spans 17 amino acids. Germline loops: CDR1 SGHDT, CDR2 YYEEEE. Trimming at V came to 3 bases and at J to 9 bases, leaving 10 bases not matched to a gene. The sample consisted of PBMCs. This TCR was recovered from a woman aged 50 to 60 in good health and CMV-seropositive. This sequence joins TRBV5-6 and TRBJ2-1, with TRBD2 identical over 15 bases. This CDR3 reads CASSWGLAGGGLSEQFF. The CDR3 DNA is TGTGCCAGCAGCTGGGGACTAGCGGGAGGAGGGCTGAGTGAGCAGTTCTTC.